This T cell receptor (beta chain) came from a study of blood T cells in healthy people across ages. Whole-study findings and limits: With age, beta diversity per million T cells declined roughly linearly, significantly by over 35.

Sample-barcoded 5' priming and a J-beta primer mix drove a second PCR of about 7 to 11 cycles. TCRdb reprocessed the 5' RACE reads via MiXCR and lists one record per CDR3 protein. Here the sample spans approximately 810,000 distinct CDR3 sequences, more than 25% being singletons. J lost 4 bases, V lost 5 bases, and 5 bases had no gene match. This CDR3 comprises 14 residues. Germline lookup yields CDR1 DFQATT and CDR2 SNEGSKA (reference sequence). This clonotype was picked up many times. Its specificity is unknown. The rearrangement uses TRBV20-1 and TRBJ2-7, with 13 bases identical to TRBD2. The receptor was isolated from a woman over 75 in good health. Sequencing was performed on blood. CDR3 loop: CSAQPTSGGYEQYF. The CDR3 nucleotides are TGCAGTGCTCAACCGACTAGCGGGGGGTACGAGCAGTACTTC.